This T cell receptor (beta chain) was found in a study of blood T cell repertoires in COVID-19. Background on the study: Spain, Italy and the United States supplied samples that represented acute and convalescent COVID-19. The analysed material was cDNA or gDNA that came from T cells, B-cell-depleted T cells, or PBMCs.

Trimming shortened V by 4 bases and J by 5 bases, and 10 bases separated the two germline ends. The CDR3 loop spans 13 amino acids. The germline gives CDR1 SGHTA, CDR2 FQGTGA. Authors' data handling: Amplifying reference gene primers gave estimates of nucleated cell counts. Using immunoSEQ multiplex PCR, the repertoire was profiled, and TCRdb retains in-frame clones only, with some absent. Clone size and V and J calls were adopted from that table, with D and trimming inferred from the DNA. The data show some 670,000 clones, over 80% seen once. The V and J genes are TRBV7-3 and TRBJ2-3; D gene ambiguous. Input material: peripheral blood. The clonotype comes from a woman between 18 and 30 years old with acute or convalescent COVID-19. The DNA of the CDR3 is TGTGCCAGCAGCTCTTTATCAGGAGATACGCAGTATTTT. Translating it yields CASSSLSGDTQYF.